This T cell receptor beta chain comes out of a study of PD-L1 blockade in urothelial cancer. Study summary: Male patients with bladder-origin urothelial cancer numbered about nine tenths of the roughly 30. At 6 weeks and at 3 weeks (second dose) after treatment start, blood was analyzed. Reported median T cell count for blood samples was around 140,000.

Noted time point: pretreatment peripheral blood. Patients were living with locally advanced or metastatic urothelial carcinoma. The protocol was immunoSEQ multiplex PCR, while the TCRdb copy is restricted to in-frame clones and leaves out a portion. In the table there are around 79,000 clones, about 85% of which are singletons. CDR3 length equals 15 residues. Trimming cost V 7 bases and J 8 bases; bases outside gene matches: 14. CDR1 and CDR2 (germline): MNHEY, SMNVEV (reference sequence). This chain joins TRBV27 and TRBJ1-2, with 9 bases matching TRBD1. The sequencing used PBMCs, collected around atezolizumab (anti-PD-L1) treatment. The origin of this receptor is a man between 35 and 55 years old with urothelial cancer. The CDR3 region is CASKFITGQGGGYTF. CDR3 sequence (DNA): TGTGCCAGCAAATTTATTACGGGACAGGGAGGAGGCTACACCTTC.